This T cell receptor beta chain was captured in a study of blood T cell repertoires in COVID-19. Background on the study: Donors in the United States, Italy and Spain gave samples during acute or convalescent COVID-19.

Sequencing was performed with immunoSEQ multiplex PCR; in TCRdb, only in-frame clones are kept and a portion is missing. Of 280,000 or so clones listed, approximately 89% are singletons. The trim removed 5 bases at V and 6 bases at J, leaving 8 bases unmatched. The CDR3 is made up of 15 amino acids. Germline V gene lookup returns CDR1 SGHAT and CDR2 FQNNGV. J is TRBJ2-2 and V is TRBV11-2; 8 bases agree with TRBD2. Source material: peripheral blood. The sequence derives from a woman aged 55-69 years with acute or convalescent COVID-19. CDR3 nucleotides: TGTGCCAGCAGCGGGAGCGGGGGAGGGTCCGGGGAGCTGTTTTTT. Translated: CASSGSGGGSGELFF.